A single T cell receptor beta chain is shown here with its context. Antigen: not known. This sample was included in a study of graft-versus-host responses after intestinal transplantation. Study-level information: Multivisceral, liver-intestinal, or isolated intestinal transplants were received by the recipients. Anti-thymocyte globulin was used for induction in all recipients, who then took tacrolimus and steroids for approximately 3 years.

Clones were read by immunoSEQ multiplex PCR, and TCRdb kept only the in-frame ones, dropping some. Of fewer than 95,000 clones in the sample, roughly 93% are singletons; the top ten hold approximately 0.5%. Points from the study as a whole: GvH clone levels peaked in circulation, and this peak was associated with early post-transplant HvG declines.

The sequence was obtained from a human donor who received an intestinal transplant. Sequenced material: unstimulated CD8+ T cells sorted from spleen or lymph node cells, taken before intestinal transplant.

The CDR3 loop reads CASSLVSDTEAFF. The CDR3 DNA reads TGTGCCAGCAGCTTGGTATCAGACACTGAAGCTTTCTTT. The chain combines TRBV5-4 with TRBJ1-1; no firm D call. CDR1 is SGHNT, CDR2 YYREEE, per germline (reference sequence). The CDR3 has 13 amino acids. V lost 0 bases to trimming and J lost 3 bases, with 6 bases between them.